The 11 T cell receptor beta chains in this list originate from one sample, sequenced in a study of blood T cell repertoires in COVID-19. Repertoires were generated with immunoSEQ multiplex PCR, while TCRdb's copy carries only in-frame clones and drops some. Altogether about 210,000 clones are present, 65% to 90% being singletons, with the ten largest covering 3.5% to 4%. Sample: PBMCs or T cells enriched from blood (not recorded which). These receptors all come from a middle-aged woman with acute COVID-19.

V and J are TRBV6-2 or TRBV6-3 and TRBJ2-3; 7 nucleotides align to TRBD2. With V trimmed by 2 bases and J by 2 bases, 13 bases remained unmatched. The CDR3 has 18 amino acids. The germline V gene has CDR1 MNHEY and CDR2 SVGEGT. The CDR3 protein is CASSYVTIRAGPTDTQYF. The CDR3 DNA is TGTGCCAGCAGTTACGTCACGATAAGAGCGGGACCCACAGATACGCAGTATTTT.

The J gene is TRBJ2-7, the V gene TRBV6-2 or TRBV6-3; tentatively, D is TRBD1 (6 bases). The CDR3 runs to 12 residues. V gave up 6 bases and J gave up 7 bases, with 13 bases separating them. Germline CDR1 is MNHEY and CDR2 is SVGEGT. CDR3 protein: CASSNVRGEQYF. The CDR3 DNA follows: TGTGCCAGCAGCAACGTCAGGGGTGAGCAGTACTTC.

At least ten counts were recorded for this clone. The chain recombines TRBV7-9 with TRBJ1-1; 7 positions agree with TRBD1. Trimming took 5 bases from V and 0 from J; bases not matched to a gene: 9. Germline V gene sequence: CDR1 SEHNR, CDR2 FQNEAQ (reference sequence). This CDR3 comprises 16 residues. For the CDR3, the DNA is TGTGCCAGCAGCCCCATGGGGACAGTCATGAACACTGAAGCTTTCTTT. Its translation: CASSPMGTVMNTEAFF.

The chain uses TRBV11-2 and TRBJ1-1; D might be TRBD1 (5 bases). The CDR3 has 14 amino acids. Per germline, CDR1 SGHAT and CDR2 FQNNGV. Trimming took off 5 bases at V and 5 bases at J, with 15 bases between the two ends. The CDR3 here is CASSPPTGGTEAFF. DNA for the CDR3: TGTGCCAGCAGCCCCCCCACGGGGGGGACTGAAGCTTTCTTT.

This chain links TRBV7-2 with TRBJ1-2, with 9 bases lining up with TRBD1. Germline trimming cut 4 bases from V and 0 bases from J; bases unmatched to any gene: 3. There are 15 residues in the CDR3. Germline values: CDR1 SGHTA, CDR2 FQGNSA. The CDR3 DNA reads as TGTGCCAGCAGCTCGGACAGGGGTGCTAACTATGGCTACACCTTC. Encoded protein: CASSSDRGANYGYTF.

The V gene is TRBV4-1, the J gene TRBJ1-2, with a weak D call TRBD1 (6 bases). The V end lost 1 base, the J end lost 4 bases, and 16 bases lay between the germline ends. The CDR3 contains 16 residues. The germline gives CDR1 MGHRA, CDR2 YSYEKL. The DNA for the CDR3 is TGCGCCAGCAGCCAAGTCCCGGGACAACAAAGCTATGGCTACACCTTC. Protein: CASSQVPGQQSYGYTF.

The chain links TRBV28 to TRBJ1-2; the D gene is possibly TRBD1 (6 bases). This CDR3 is built from 17 residues. The germline V gene encodes CDR1 MDHEN and CDR2 SYDVKM. Trimming took off 5 bases at V and 5 bases at J, with 24 bases between the two ends. CDR3 residues: CASSPRPGVPGAYGYTF. The CDR3 nucleotides are TGTGCCAGCAGTCCCCGGCCAGGGGTGCCAGGGGCTTATGGCTACACCTTC.

The gene calls are TRBV2 and TRBJ2-5, with a weak D call TRBD2 (6 bases). V lost 4 bases and J 5 bases, leaving 11 bases between the germline ends. This CDR3 is built from 13 residues. Germline CDR1 and CDR2: SNHLY and FYNNEI. In nucleotides, the CDR3 is TGTGCCAGCAGTGGAGCTGCGGGGGAGACCCAGTACTTC. It encodes CASSGAAGETQYF.

The chain joins TRBV28 to TRBJ1-6; tentatively, D is TRBD1 (5 bases). V was trimmed by 10 bases and J by 14 bases, leaving 24 bases between them. CDR3 length: 14 residues. The V gene's germline CDR1 is MDHEN and CDR2 SYDVKM. The CDR3 protein is CATESREDGLTLHF. Written as DNA, the CDR3 is TGTGCCACCGAAAGCAGGGAAGATGGGCTCACCCTCCACTTT.

This clone was detected once. The genes are TRBV18 and TRBJ2-3; D might be TRBD1 (5 bases). V was cut by 2 bases and J by 2 bases, with 8 bases left in between. Germline V lookup: CDR1 KGHSH, CDR2 LQKENI. The CDR3 has 14 residues. For the CDR3, the DNA is TGTGCCAGCTCACCAGACAGCTACACAGATACGCAGTATTTT. Translated, it gives CASSPDSYTDTQYF.

J is TRBJ2-2 and V is TRBV9, with 14 positions matching TRBD2. The V segment lost 3 bases and the J segment 6 bases; nucleotides outside the gene matches: 1. The CDR3 is 15 residues long. The germline V gene has CDR1 SGDLS and CDR2 YYNGEE. The CDR3 coding sequence is TGTGCCAGCAGCGCGGGACTAGCGGGGGCCGGGGAGCTGTTTTTT. Amino acid sequence: CASSAGLAGAGELFF.